A single sample is the source of the 21 T cell receptor beta chains below, sequenced in a study of cytomegalovirus exposure and HLA in healthy donors. The PCR employed 60 Vbeta primers together with 13 Jbeta primers. Generated by immunoSEQ multiplex PCR, the TCRdb table keeps only in-frame clones and is missing some. Of 90,000 to 120,000 clones listed, around 74% are singletons. Sequencing was done on a sample of PBMCs. These TCRs come from a woman in her thirties or forties in good health and CMV-seropositive.

CDR3 sequence reads: CASSALRESNSPLHF. In DNA, the CDR3 is TGTGCCAGCAGCGCGCTCCGGGAGAGTAATTCACCCCTCCACTTT. The V call is TRBV14, the J call TRBJ1-6, with D unclear. The CDR3 sequence is 15 residues long. Trimming removed 5 bases at V and 6 bases at J, with 14 bases between. Germline V gene lookup returns CDR1 SGHDN and CDR2 FVKESK.

The genes are TRBV25-1 and TRBJ2-7; the match to TRBD1 covers 10 bases. This CDR3 comprises 15 residues. Trimming took 2 bases from V and 5 from J; bases not matched to a gene: 6. Per germline, CDR1 MGHDK and CDR2 SYGVNS. CDR3 sequence reads: CASSEPGTGVHEQYF. CDR3 nucleotide sequence: TGTGCCAGCAGTGAACCCGGGACAGGGGTGCACGAGCAGTACTTC.

V is TRBV27 and J is TRBJ1-6, with 7 bases that match TRBD1. CDR3 length equals 16 residues. Losses at the gene ends were 6 bases for V and 5 bases for J; bases not matched to a gene: 10. CDR1 is MNHEY and CDR2 is SMNVEV in the germline V gene (reference sequence). This CDR3 is CASRYTVGTDNSPLHF. The DNA of the CDR3 is TGTGCCAGCAGATATACCGTCGGGACAGATAATTCACCCCTCCACTTT.

The J gene is TRBJ2-3, the V gene TRBV29-1; TRBD2 aligns across 12 bases. J gave up 0 bases and V 7 bases, and 5 bases lay outside the gene matches. The CDR3 runs 15 residues. Germline CDR1 and CDR2: SQVTM and ANQGSEA. In DNA form, the CDR3 reads TGCAGCGGGACTAGCGGGGTTCTTAGCACAGATACGCAGTATTTT. It specifies CSGTSGVLSTDTQYF.

The chain joins TRBV7-2 to TRBJ2-4, with D perhaps TRBD2 (5 bases). Germline V gene sequence: CDR1 SGHTA, CDR2 FQGNSA. This CDR3 spans 15 amino acids. V was cut by 1 base and J by 7 bases, with 14 bases left in between. The CDR3 loop reads CASSLVQAPGNIQYF. The CDR3 DNA sequence: TGTGCCAGCAGCTTAGTCCAGGCCCCGGGGAACATTCAGTACTTC.

The chain has TRBV4-3 and TRBJ2-1, with TRBD2 matching 12 bases. Germline assignment: CDR1 LGHNA and CDR2 YSLEER. The CDR3 covers 14 residues. Trimming at V came to 0 bases and at J to 11 bases, leaving 2 bases not matched to a gene. The CDR3 loop is CASSQDLAGGKQFF. DNA of the CDR3: TGCGCCAGCAGCCAAGACCTAGCGGGGGGGAAGCAGTTCTTC.

The chain links TRBV5-1 to TRBJ2-7; 9 bases line up with TRBD1. V lost 4 bases, J lost 2 bases, and 4 bases stayed unmatched. There are 14 residues in the CDR3. Germline CDR1 SGHRS, CDR2 YFSETQ. DNA for the CDR3: TGCGCCAGCAGCCCTGACAGGGGGGCCTACGAGCAGTACTTC. Protein sequence: CASSPDRGAYEQYF. Full variable domain (rest looked up from reference TRBV5-1 and TRBJ2-7): KAGVTQTPRYLIKTRGQQVTLSCSPISGHRSVSWYQQTPGQGLQFLFEYFSETQRNKGNFPGRFSGRQFSNSRSEMNVSTLELGDSALYLCASSPDRGAYEQYFGPGTRLTVT.

The V and J genes are TRBV27 and TRBJ1-1, with 7 bases that match TRBD1. The length of the CDR3 is 15 residues. Trimming removed 5 bases from V and 7 bases from J; junction bases left unmatched: 13. CDR1 is MNHEY and CDR2 is SMNVEV in the germline V gene (reference sequence). CDR3 region: CASSGLTGSSLEAFF. CDR3 DNA sequence: TGTGCCAGCAGTGGGTTGACAGGGTCATCGCTTGAAGCTTTCTTT.

For the CDR3, the DNA is TGTGCCAGCAGTCCAGGTGGAGGCGGGCCGAACACTGAAGCTTTCTTT. Translation gives CASSPGGGGPNTEAFF. The chain links TRBV5-4 to TRBJ1-1, with D unresolved. From germline, CDR1 is SGHNT and CDR2 YYREEE (reference sequence). V was shortened by 5 bases and J by 1 base, with 18 bases between the two germline ends. The CDR3 runs 16 residues. The complete variable domain, with remaining parts taken from reference TRBV5-4 and TRBJ1-1, reads ETGVTQSPTHLIKTRGQQVTLRCSSQSGHNTVSWYQQALGQGPQFIFQYYREEENGRGNFPPRFSGLQFPNYSSELNVNALELDDSALYLCASSPGGGGPNTEAFFGQGTRLTVV.

The V gene is TRBV29-1, the J gene TRBJ1-2; weak D call: TRBD1 (6 bases). Germline lookup yields CDR1 SQVTM and CDR2 ANQGSEA. This CDR3 region has 11 residues. V lost 3 bases, J lost 6 bases, and 8 bases lay in between. This chain's CDR3 is CSVEQGHGYTF. The CDR3 bases are TGCAGCGTTGAGCAGGGGCATGGCTACACCTTC.

The chain recombines TRBV4-1 with TRBJ1-1; 9 positions match TRBD1. Germline V lookup: CDR1 MGHRA, CDR2 YSYEKL. This CDR3 comprises 16 residues. V was clipped by 5 bases and J by 1 base; unmatched bases: 8. The CDR3 DNA sequence: TGCGCCAGCAGCAAACAGGGGGCGCAAAGGAACACTGAAGCTTTCTTT. It is translated as CASSKQGAQRNTEAFF.

V usage is TRBV5-1 and J usage is TRBJ1-3; possibly TRBD1 for D (6 bases). V was cut by 0 bases and J by 4 bases, with 11 bases left in between. The CDR3 runs to 15 residues. Germline assignment: CDR1 SGHRS and CDR2 YFSETQ. The CDR3 DNA sequence: TGCGCCAGCAGCTTGGACAGGGTCAGGGGAAACACCATATATTTT. It encodes CASSLDRVRGNTIYF.

This clone showed up just a few times. The V and J genes are TRBV11-2 and TRBJ2-5; 9 nucleotides line up with TRBD1. Germline loops: CDR1 SGHAT, CDR2 FQNNGV. The V segment lost 5 bases and the J segment 5 bases; nucleotides outside the gene matches: 6. The CDR3 extends over 14 amino acids. CDR3 in DNA: TGTGCCAGCAGCGCGGACAGGGGTTGGGAGACCCAGTACTTC. Translating gives CASSADRGWETQYF.

The V call is TRBV28, the J call TRBJ1-6; 10 positions match TRBD1. There are 15 residues in the CDR3. Germline assignment: CDR1 MDHEN and CDR2 SYDVKM. The V gene end was trimmed by 4 bases and the J gene end by 5 bases; junction bases not matched to a gene: 2. For the CDR3, the DNA is TGTGCCAGCAGTTCGGGACAGGGGAATAATTCACCCCTCCACTTT. It is translated as CASSSGQGNNSPLHF.

This clone has just a few counts. The chain carries TRBV2 and TRBJ1-1; 10 bases line up with TRBD1. Germline CDR1 reads SNHLY; CDR2 reads FYNNEI. The CDR3 has 13 amino acids. The V gene end was trimmed by 6 bases and the J gene end by 5 bases; junction bases not matched to a gene: 3. CDR3 amino acids: CASRKGQGTEAFF. The DNA for the CDR3 is TGTGCCAGCAGGAAGGGACAGGGGACTGAAGCTTTCTTT. Supplemented by reference TRBV2 and TRBJ1-1, the full variable domain reads EPEVTQTPSHQVTQMGQEVILRCVPISNHLYFYWYRQILGQKVEFLVSFYNNEISEKSEIFDDQFSVERPDGSNFTLKIRSTKLEDSAMYFCASRKGQGTEAFFGQGTRLTVV.

The gene calls are TRBV9 and TRBJ2-3; 8 bases match TRBD2. CDR1 is SGDLS, CDR2 YYNGEE, per germline. V lost 0 bases and J lost 2; bases outside the gene matches: 5. CDR3 length: 16 amino acids. The chain's CDR3 is CASSVDSGGFTDTQYF. The CDR3 DNA sequence: TGTGCCAGCAGCGTAGACTCGGGGGGGTTCACAGATACGCAGTATTTT. Full variable domain (missing parts from reference TRBV9 and TRBJ2-3): DSGVTQTPKHLITATGQRVTLRCSPRSGDLSVYWYQQSLDQGLQFLIQYYNGEERAKGNILERFSAQQFPDLHSELNLSSLELGDSALYFCASSVDSGGFTDTQYFGPGTRLTVL.

The CDR3 DNA follows: TGTGCCAGCAGTGCCCTAGCGGCTAACGACAATGAGCAGTTCTTC. Its translation: CASSALAANDNEQFF. V is TRBV25-1 and J is TRBJ2-1; 7 bases fit TRBD2. Germline V gives CDR1 MGHDK, CDR2 SYGVNS. This CDR3 contains 15 residues. V gave up 4 bases and J gave up 5 bases; unmatched junction bases: 8. Together with reference TRBV25-1 and TRBJ2-1, the CDR3 gives the full variable domain: EADIYQTPRYLVIGTGKKITLECSQTMGHDKMYWYQQDPGMELHLIHYSYGVNSTEKGDLSSESTVSRIRTEHFPLTLESARPSHTSQYLCASSALAANDNEQFFGPGTRLTVL.

This clone occurred once. CDR3 nucleotide sequence: TGTGCCAGCAGCACAGGGACAGATACGCAGTATTTT. This sequence encodes CASSTGTDTQYF. The rearrangement links TRBV5-4 to TRBJ2-3; tentative D call: TRBD1 (6 bases). Trimming cost V 4 bases and J 3 bases, with 6 bases left between them. The CDR3 totals 12 residues. CDR1 is SGHNT and CDR2 is YYREEE in the germline V gene (reference sequence). The full variable domain, in which reference TRBV5-4 and TRBJ2-3 provide the parts outside the CDR3, is ETGVTQSPTHLIKTRGQQVTLRCSSQSGHNTVSWYQQALGQGPQFIFQYYREEENGRGNFPPRFSGLQFPNYSSELNVNALELDDSALYLCASSTGTDTQYFGPGTRLTVL.

V and J are TRBV7-2 and TRBJ1-1; 8 bases fit TRBD1. CDR1 is SGHTA, CDR2 FQGNSA, per germline. V lost 5 bases and J lost 5; bases outside the gene matches: 4. The CDR3 has 13 amino acids. CDR3 nucleotide sequence: TGTGCCAGCAGCCCGGGACAGGCGACTGAAGCTTTCTTT. Amino acids: CASSPGQATEAFF.

A note on this clone: The same CDR3 also results from other DNA sequences found in this sample. The V and J genes are TRBV4-3 and TRBJ2-7; 12 bases match TRBD2. Germline loops: CDR1 LGHNA, CDR2 YSLEER. V trimming: 0 bases; J trimming: 1 base; junction bases outside the gene matches: 4. The CDR3 is made up of 17 amino acids. The CDR3 nucleotides are TGCGCCAGCAGCCAAGATCTAGCGGGGGGGCCATCCTACGAGCAGTACTTC. Residues: CASSQDLAGGPSYEQYF.

The chain has TRBV19 and TRBJ1-2, with D tentatively TRBD1 (5 bases). The CDR3 sequence is 15 residues long. Germline-derived CDR1 and CDR2 are LNHDA and SQIVND (reference sequence). Trimming cost V 3 bases and J 2 bases, with 13 bases left between them. The DNA for the CDR3 is TGTGCCAGTAGTATCGGACACGTCGTGAACTATGGCTACACCTTC. Its protein is CASSIGHVVNYGYTF.